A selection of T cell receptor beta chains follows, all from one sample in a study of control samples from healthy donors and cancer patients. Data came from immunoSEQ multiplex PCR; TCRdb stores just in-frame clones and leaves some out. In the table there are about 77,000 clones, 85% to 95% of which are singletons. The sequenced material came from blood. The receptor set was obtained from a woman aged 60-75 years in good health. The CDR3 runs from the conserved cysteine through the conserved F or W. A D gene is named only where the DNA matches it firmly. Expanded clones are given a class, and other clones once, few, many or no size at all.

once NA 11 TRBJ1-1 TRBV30 CAWRGTREAFF TGTGCCTGGAGGGGAACACGTGAAGCTTTCTTT
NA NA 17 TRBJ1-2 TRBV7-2 CASSLEGSGSPNYGYTF TGTGCCAGCAGCTTAGAGGGTTCGGGGTCCCCTAACTATGGCTACACCTTC
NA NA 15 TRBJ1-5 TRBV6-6 CASSLGLYSNQPQHF TGTGCCAGCAGTCTGGGTCTGTATAGCAATCAGCCCCAGCATTTT
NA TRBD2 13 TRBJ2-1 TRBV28 CASSVLADNEQFF TGTGCCAGCAGTGTGCTAGCGGACAATGAGCAGTTCTTC
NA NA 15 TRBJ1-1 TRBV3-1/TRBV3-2 CASSRKGFGYTEAFF TGTGCCAGCAGCCGGAAGGGATTTGGGTACACTGAAGCTTTCTTT
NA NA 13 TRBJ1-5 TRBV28 CASSLTGNQPQHF TGTGCCAGCAGTTTAACCGGAAATCAGCCCCAGCATTTT
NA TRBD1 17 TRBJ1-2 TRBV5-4 CASSSHSRGPIVYGYTF TGTGCCAGCAGCTCTCACTCCAGGGGGCCCATCGTCTATGGCTACACCTTC
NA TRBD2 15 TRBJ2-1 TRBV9 CASSESSGGYNEQFF TGTGCCAGCAGCGAATCTAGCGGGGGTTACAATGAGCAGTTCTTC
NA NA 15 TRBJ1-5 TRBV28 CASSSRDSSNQPQHF TGTGCCAGCAGTTCCAGGGATAGTAGCAATCAGCCCCAGCATTTT
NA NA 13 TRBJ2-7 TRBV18 CASQVPNSYEQYF TGTGCCAGCCAGGTACCCAACTCCTACGAGCAGTACTTC
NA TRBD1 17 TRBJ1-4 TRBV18 CASSRPGQSFANEKLFF TGTGCCAGCTCCCGCCCGGGACAGTCGTTTGCTAATGAAAAACTGTTTTTT
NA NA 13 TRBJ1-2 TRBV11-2 CASSLVGWEGYTF TGTGCCAGCAGCTTAGTTGGATGGGAAGGCTACACCTTC
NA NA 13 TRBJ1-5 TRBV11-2 CASSLEQDQPQHF TGTGCCAGCAGCTTAGAGCAGGATCAGCCCCAGCATTTT
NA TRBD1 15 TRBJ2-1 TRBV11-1 CASSPRQGLNNEQFF TGTGCCAGCAGCCCCAGACAGGGTCTCAACAATGAGCAGTTCTTC
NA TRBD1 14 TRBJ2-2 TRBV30 CAWSGDRNTGELFF TGTGCCTGGTCTGGGGACAGGAACACCGGGGAGCTGTTTTTT
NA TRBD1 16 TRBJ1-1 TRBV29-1 CSVDGGRRGGRTEAFF TGCAGCGTTGATGGCGGACGCAGGGGGGGTAGGACTGAAGCTTTCTTT
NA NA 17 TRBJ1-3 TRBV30 CAWSYFGRGGSGNTIYF TGTGCCTGGAGTTACTTTGGGAGGGGTGGATCTGGAAACACCATATATTTT
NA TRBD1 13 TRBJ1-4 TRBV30 CACDRGASEKLFF TGTGCCTGTGACAGGGGCGCAAGTGAAAAACTGTTTTTT
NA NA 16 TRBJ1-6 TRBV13 CASSFRQRRGNSPLHF TGTGCCAGCAGCTTCAGACAACGAAGGGGTAATTCACCCCTCCACTTT
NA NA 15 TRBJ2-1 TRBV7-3 CASSLGGTPYNEQFF TGTGCCAGCAGCTTGGGCGGGACCCCTTACAATGAGCAGTTCTTC
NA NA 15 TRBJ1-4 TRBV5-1 CASSLQRTTNEKLFF TGCGCCAGCAGCTTGCAAAGAACAACTAATGAAAAACTGTTTTTT
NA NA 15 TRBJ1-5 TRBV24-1 CATSDADRYNQPQHF TGTGCCACCAGTGATGCCGACAGATACAATCAGCCCCAGCATTTT
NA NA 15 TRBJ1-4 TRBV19 CASSIGRAGGEKLFF TGTGCCAGTAGTATAGGACGGGCTGGGGGAGAAAAACTGTTTTTT
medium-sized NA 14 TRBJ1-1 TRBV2 CASSPGGPNTEAFF TGTGCCAGCAGTCCCGGGGGCCCTAACACTGAAGCTTTCTTT
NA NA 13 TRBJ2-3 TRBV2 CASSEEYVLGEYF TGTGCCAGCAGTGAAGAGTATGTGTTAGGGGAGTATTTT
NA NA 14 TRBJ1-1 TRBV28 CASSLWEKNTEAFF TGTGCCAGCAGTTTATGGGAGAAGAACACTGAAGCTTTCTTT
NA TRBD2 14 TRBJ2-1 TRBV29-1 CSVAQLAGTNEQFF TGCAGCGTTGCCCAACTAGCGGGAACCAATGAGCAGTTCTTC
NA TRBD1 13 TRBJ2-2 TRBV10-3 CATNDRENGELFF TGTGCCACCAATGACAGGGAGAACGGGGAGCTGTTTTTT
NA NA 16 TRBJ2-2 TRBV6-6 CASSYSRALTTGELFF TGTGCCAGCAGTTACTCCAGGGCCCTAACCACCGGGGAGCTGTTTTTT
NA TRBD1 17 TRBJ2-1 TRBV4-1 CASSRSHQGAEYNEQFF TGCGCCAGCAGCCGTTCTCATCAGGGGGCGGAGTACAATGAGCAGTTCTTC
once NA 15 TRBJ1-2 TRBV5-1 CASSSSLEGGYGYTF TGCGCCAGCAGCTCCAGCCTGGAAGGCGGCTATGGCTACACCTTC
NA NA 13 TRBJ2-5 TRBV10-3 CAIRTDAKETQYF TGTGCCATCAGAACGGACGCAAAAGAGACCCAGTACTTC
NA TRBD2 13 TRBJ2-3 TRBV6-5 CASRGLSTDTQYF TGTGCCAGCAGGGGACTAAGCACAGATACGCAGTATTTT
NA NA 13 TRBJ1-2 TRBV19 CASSTGPNYGYTF TGTGCCAGTAGTACTGGGCCCAACTATGGCTACACCTTC
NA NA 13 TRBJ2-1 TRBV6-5 CASRTDYYNEQFF TGTGCCAGCAGAACGGACTACTACAATGAGCAGTTCTTC
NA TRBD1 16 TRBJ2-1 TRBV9 CASSARVDRAYNEQFF TGTGCCAGCAGCGCAAGGGTGGACAGGGCCTACAATGAGCAGTTCTTC
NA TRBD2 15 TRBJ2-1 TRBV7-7 CASSFGTSSNNEQFF TGTGCTAGCAGCTTTGGGACTAGCTCAAACAATGAGCAGTTCTTC
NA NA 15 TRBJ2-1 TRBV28 CASRRAFLQGNEQFF TGTGCCAGCAGGCGAGCCTTTCTCCAGGGAAATGAGCAGTTCTTC
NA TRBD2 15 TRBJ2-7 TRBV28 CASSPLSGRNYEQYF TGTGCCAGCAGTCCACTTAGCGGGAGGAACTACGAGCAGTACTTC
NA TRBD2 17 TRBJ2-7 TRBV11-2 CASSLGASGRAEQKQYF TGTGCCAGCAGCTTAGGGGCTAGCGGGAGGGCCGAGCAAAAGCAGTACTTC
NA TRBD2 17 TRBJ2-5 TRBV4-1 CASSQDVSGRVRETQYF TGCGCCAGCAGCCAAGATGTCAGCGGGAGGGTACGGGAGACCCAGTACTTC
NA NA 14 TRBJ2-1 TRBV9 CAIASTSFYNEQFF TGTGCCATCGCATCGACTAGTTTTTACAATGAGCAGTTCTTC
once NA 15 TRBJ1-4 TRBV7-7 CASSRSWPQGKGLFF TGTGCTAGCAGCCGATCTTGGCCACAGGGAAAGGGACTGTTTTTT
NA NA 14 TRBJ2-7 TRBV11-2 CASSFNTGLYEQYF TGTGCCAGCAGCTTCAACACAGGGCTGTACGAGCAGTACTTC
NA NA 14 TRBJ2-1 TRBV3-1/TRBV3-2 CASSPWGGFNEQFF TGTGCCAGCAGCCCATGGGGCGGGTTTAATGAGCAGTTCTTC
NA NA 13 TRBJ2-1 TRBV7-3 CASSLGDYNEQFF TGTGCCAGCAGCTTAGGAGATTACAATGAGCAGTTCTTC
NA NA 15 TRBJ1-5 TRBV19 CASRYGGGGNQPQHF TGTGCCAGTAGGTATGGAGGGGGTGGGAATCAGCCCCAGCATTTT
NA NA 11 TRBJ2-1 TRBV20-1 CSATPYNEQFF TGCAGTGCTACCCCGTACAATGAGCAGTTCTTC
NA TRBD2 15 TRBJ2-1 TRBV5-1 CASSLVLAGANEQFF TGCGCCAGCAGCTTGGTGCTAGCGGGAGCCAATGAGCAGTTCTTC